This TCR beta chain was obtained from a study of T cells in Graves' hyperthyroidism and ophthalmopathy (dated 2019 in TCRdb). For the wider study: Peripheral blood was sampled at the time of initial diagnosis, prior to any treatment. Whether ophthalmopathy could be predicted prospectively was tested in an independent validation cohort made up of roughly 19 hyperthyroidism patients plus 17 patients who later progressed to ophthalmopathy. The 100 or so discovery patients were divided at random into training and test sets in a 7:3 ratio. The paper describes TCR Vbeta CDR3 sequencing of some 130 peripheral blood samples, made up of about 41 ophthalmopathy patients, 70 to 75 hyperthyroidism patients and 17 progressor patients. Thyroid tissue and blood T-cell repertoires from over 5 Graves' hyperthyroidism patients were also compared in the study. To identify distinguishing TCR V-J signatures, a discovery cohort of about 100 patients was used, comprising 43 with Graves' ophthalmopathy and some 60 with stable Graves' hyperthyroidism. Once sampling was done, hyperthyroidism patients were given methimazole at a starting dose of 30 mg daily, whereas ophthalmopathy patients were given high-dose intravenous methylprednisolone. Summary of the overall study and its limitations: Most expanded thyroid clonotypes (frequency above 0.001) were also detected in blood, suggesting blood repertoires may reflect thyroid immune responses. Sample size was not statistically predetermined, and blinding of investigators to group allocation was not performed. Ophthalmopathy was separated from stable hyperthyroidism by a 13 V-J signature model, with approximately 86% sensitivity and just over 81% specificity obtained in cross-validation and 80%/75% obtained in testing. During validation, the model predicted progression to ophthalmopathy a median of approximately 6.5 months ahead of onset, with almost 71% sensitivity and about 75% specificity.

The TCR beta CDR3 regions were amplified from RNA transcripts. For the first round of RT-PCR on the TCR CDR3, the HTBI primer set was used together with the Qiagen OneStep RT-PCR kit. Libraries were constructed in a second round of multiplex PCR, after which size selection and purification were performed. Libraries were sequenced paired-end with 100 bp reads on an Illumina HiSeq2000. In the paper's pipeline: SOAPnuke was used to process the raw data, removing reads that contained adapters or uncalled bases, had a mean Phred below 15, or lacked an exact match to the constant primer or identifier. COPE v1.2.5 was used to merge the high-quality paired reads, and each unique nucleotide sequence was defined as a clonotype. MiTCR v1.1 was used to align clonotypes to the IMGT TRBV, TRBD and TRBJ reference segments. The analysis included only V-J combinations with a frequency above 0.0001, which together covered around 99% of the repertoires. A TCS score was defined as the ratio between F50 (clonal expansion) and ExV (chaos), using BLOSUM62-based TCRdist between CDR3 peptides within each V-J. Welch's t-statistics and random forest reduced roughly 500 V-J features to some 14, which were used in a naive Bayes classifier (R e1071). Thyroid-blood repertoire similarity was quantified with the Morisita-Horn index. The raw public data were reprocessed by TCRdb itself: fastp quality trimming at Q25, MiXCR clonotype calling, in-frame beta chains only. Each CDR3 protein gets just one entry, which takes the most common genes and DNA from the rows behind it. V and J calls and clone size were set by TCRdb, not the authors. The sample table lists about 840,000 distinct CDR3 sequences, over 35% of them with a count of one. Jointly, the top ten make up approximately 8.7% of the sample.

This clonotype has just a few counts. The specificity of this receptor is unknown. Base qualities are missing; no much larger clone stands one base away. Stable Graves' hyperthyroidism was defined as the absence of progression to ophthalmopathy over 18 months of follow-up. Hyperthyroidism patients were newly diagnosed, had a disease duration of under 2 months, and were aged 18 to 65 years. Patients with uncontrolled infections, other autoimmune diseases, pregnancy or lactation were excluded. Diagnoses were based on clinical symptoms, serum thyroxine and TRAb, thyroid ultrasound and orbital computed tomography. PBMCs were separated from 10 ml of fresh peripheral blood using Ficoll-Paque density gradient centrifugation. Total RNA was extracted using Trizol reagent, and RNA quality was assessed on an Agilent 2100 Bioanalyzer. Source material: blood. The receptor comes from a man in his late teens or twenties with Graves' hyperthyroidism.

The nucleotide sequence reads as follows: TGCGCCAGCAGCGAGGGGCTCGGAGTGAACACTGAAGCTTTCTTT. It is translated as CASSEGLGVNTEAFF. This chain joins TRBV5-1 to TRBJ1-1, and TRBD1 may be the D gene, going by 5 matching bases. Reading from cysteine to phenylalanine, the CDR3 counts 15 amino acids. The retained sequence is limited to the CDR3, 45 bases, with the frame set at the first base. As encoded in the germline V gene, CDR1 is SGHRS while CDR2 is YFSETQ. V gives up 4 bases and J gives up 0 bases, and the segment between their germline ends measures 13 bases.